The source of this T cell receptor beta chain is a study of radiation and T cells in renal cell carcinoma. Study-level background: Nephrectomy followed 15 Gy stereotactic body radiation by 4 weeks. Study-wide points: In blood, top tumor clones expanded by 2 weeks, shrinking by 4.

The CDR3 totals 13 residues. Germline CDR1 reads MNHEY; CDR2 reads SVGAGI. Trimming cost V 5 bases and J 6 bases, with 10 bases left between them. Profiling relied on immunoSEQ multiplex PCR, and the TCRdb table lists in-frame clones only, not all of them. The sample consists of more than 65,000 clones, 80% to 90% of them appearing once. Indicated time point: blood 2 weeks post-SBRT. As to treatment: 15 Gy SBRT to primary tumor, nephrectomy 4 weeks later. For this clone: The antigen is not known.

The sequence was collected from a woman aged 45-65 years with renal cell carcinoma. This specimen was blood, taken from a patient whose treatment included radiotherapy and nephrectomy. The genes are TRBV6-5 and TRBJ2-2; possibly TRBD1 for D (5 bases). The CDR3 sequence: CASSRGLSGELFF. For the CDR3, the DNA is TGTGCCAGCAGTAGGGGCTTGTCCGGGGAGCTGTTTTTT.